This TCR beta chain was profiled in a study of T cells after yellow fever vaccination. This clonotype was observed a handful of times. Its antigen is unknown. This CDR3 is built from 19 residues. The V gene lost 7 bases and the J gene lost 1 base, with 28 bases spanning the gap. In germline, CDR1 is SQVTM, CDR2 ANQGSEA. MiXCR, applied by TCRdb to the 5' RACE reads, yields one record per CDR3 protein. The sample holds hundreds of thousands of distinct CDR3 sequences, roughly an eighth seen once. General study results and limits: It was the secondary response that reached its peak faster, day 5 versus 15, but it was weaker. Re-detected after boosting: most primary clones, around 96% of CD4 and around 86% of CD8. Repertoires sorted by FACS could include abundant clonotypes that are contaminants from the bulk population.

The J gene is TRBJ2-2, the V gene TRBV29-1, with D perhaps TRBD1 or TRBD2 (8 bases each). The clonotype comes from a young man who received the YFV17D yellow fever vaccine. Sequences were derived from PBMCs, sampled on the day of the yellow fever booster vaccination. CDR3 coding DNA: TGCAGCGCCCGGGGGGGAGGACAGGGTACCCTCGGGAACACCGGGGAGCTGTTTTTT. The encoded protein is CSARGGGQGTLGNTGELFF.